Listed below are T cell receptor beta chains from one sample, sequenced in a study of shared clonotypes between healthy human individuals. Profiling relied on immunoSEQ multiplex PCR, and the TCRdb table lists in-frame clones only, not all of them. The repertoire holds a few million clones, less than 95% seen once, with 0.3% to 0.4% in the top ten. The material sequenced was naive CD4+ T cells from PBMCs. These receptors were obtained from a young man in good health. Some clones in this sample may be carry-over from other donors' samples. Both conserved end residues are part of each CDR3. The D gene is left open where the match is weak. The size of a clone is reported for some rows only, either as once, few or many, or as a class for expanded clones.

v_gene: TRBV19; len: 14; abundance: NA; d_gene: NA; j_gene: TRBJ1-1; CDR3aa: CASSLPGGVTEAFF; CDR3nt: TGTGCCAGTAGTCTGCCTGGGGGGGTAACTGAAGCTTTCTTT
v_gene: TRBV18; len: 14; abundance: NA; d_gene: NA; j_gene: TRBJ2-2; CDR3aa: CASSPQKDTGELFF; CDR3nt: TGTGCCAGCTCACCGCAGAAGGACACCGGGGAGCTGTTTTTT
v_gene: TRBV5-4; len: 15; abundance: NA; d_gene: NA; j_gene: TRBJ2-3; CDR3aa: CASSFQGRGTDTQYF; CDR3nt: TGTGCCAGCAGCTTTCAAGGGAGAGGCACAGATACGCAGTATTTT
v_gene: TRBV28; len: 14; abundance: NA; d_gene: NA; j_gene: TRBJ2-5; CDR3aa: CASSLEGRVETQYF; CDR3nt: TGTGCCAGCAGCTTAGAGGGAAGGGTAGAGACCCAGTACTTC
v_gene: TRBV7-8; len: 11; abundance: NA; d_gene: NA; j_gene: TRBJ1-1; CDR3aa: CASTQTGEAFF; CDR3nt: TGTGCCAGCACCCAAACAGGGGAAGCTTTCTTT
v_gene: TRBV7-9; len: 15; abundance: NA; d_gene: NA; j_gene: TRBJ2-5; CDR3aa: CASSLDPSKVETQYF; CDR3nt: TGTGCCAGCAGCTTAGACCCTAGTAAGGTAGAGACCCAGTACTTC
v_gene: TRBV2; len: 13; abundance: NA; d_gene: NA; j_gene: TRBJ2-7; CDR3aa: CASGRGQGYEQYF; CDR3nt: TGTGCCAGCGGCCGAGGCCAGGGCTACGAGCAGTACTTC
v_gene: TRBV11-2; len: 13; abundance: once; d_gene: TRBD1; j_gene: TRBJ1-5; CDR3aa: CASSWGQNQPQHF; CDR3nt: TGTGCCAGCAGCTGGGGACAGAATCAGCCCCAGCATTTT
v_gene: TRBV19; len: 11; abundance: NA; d_gene: NA; j_gene: TRBJ1-2; CDR3aa: CASSTPLGYTF; CDR3nt: TGTGCCAGTAGTACCCCCCTCGGCTACACCTTC
v_gene: TRBV6-5; len: 11; abundance: NA; d_gene: NA; j_gene: TRBJ1-6; CDR3aa: CASSYDSPLHF; CDR3nt: TGTGCCAGCAGTTACGATTCACCCCTCCACTTT
v_gene: TRBV14; len: 15; abundance: NA; d_gene: NA; j_gene: TRBJ2-3; CDR3aa: CASSPLRGGADTQYF; CDR3nt: TGTGCCAGCAGCCCCCTGAGGGGAGGTGCAGATACGCAGTATTTT